This T cell receptor beta chain stems from a study of CD8 T cells in ankylosing spondylitis. Generation of TCR beta libraries employed quantitative 5'-RACE incorporating molecular barcodes. TCRdb re-derived calls from the 5' RACE reads in MiXCR, one entry per CDR3 protein. The table lists under 950,000 distinct CDR3 sequences, roughly 19% of them singletons. To note about this clonotype: What it binds is not known.

Findings and limits, study-wide: A TCR beta motif of eight or nine highly homologous variants seemed to mark ankylosing spondylitis blood. In synovial fluid and blood from reactive arthritis, some motif variants were previously reported. Significant enrichment of disease-linked clones was reportedly seen in matched ankylosing spondylitis synovial fluid.

Trimming took 4 bases from V and 0 from J, leaving 15 bases between them. CDR3 size: 15 residues. Germline V gives CDR1 DFQATT, CDR2 SNEGSKA (reference sequence). The chain uses TRBV20-1 and TRBJ1-1; the D gene is possibly TRBD1 (6 bases). Sequenced sample: blood, either unsorted or a sorted T cell fraction (not recorded which). The sequence derives from a male donor with ankylosing spondylitis. DNA of the CDR3: TGCAGTGCTATCCGCCGGGACACCTTGAACACTGAAGCTTTCTTT. Translation gives CSAIRRDTLNTEAFF.